Listed below are T cell receptor beta chains from one sample, sequenced in a study of blood T cell repertoires in COVID-19. Here immunoSEQ multiplex PCR was the method, and the copy in TCRdb shows in-frame clones only, minus some. The repertoire includes approximately 390,000 clones, roughly 89% of them detected once, and roughly a tenth sits in the top ten. Material: PBMCs or T cells enriched from blood (not recorded which). The receptors were gathered from a woman in her forties or fifties who had recovered from COVID-19. Each CDR3 is given with its conserved first and last residue. Fields, in order: D gene, J gene, V gene, clone size, CDR3 length, CDR3 DNA, CDR3 protein. A D gene is named only where the DNA matches it firmly. Not all rows give a size; the values are once, few, many and, for expanded clones, a class.

. | TRBJ2-5 | TRBV5-4 | . | 14 | TGTGCCAGCACCCCGCAGGGCAGTCAAGAGACCCAGTACTTC | CASTPQGSQETQYF
TRBD2 | TRBJ2-1 | TRBV4-3 | . | 16 | TGCGCCAGCAGCCAAGGGACTAGCGGGACCTACAATGAGCAGTTCTTC | CASSQGTSGTYNEQFF
TRBD1 | TRBJ2-7 | TRBV2 | . | 14 | TGTGCCAGCGTGAGGGACAGGGGATCCTACGAGCAGTACTTC | CASVRDRGSYEQYF
. | TRBJ1-6 | TRBV5-1 | . | 13 | TGCGCCAGCAGCTTGATAGGGGATTCACCCCTCCACTTT | CASSLIGDSPLHF
TRBD2 | TRBJ2-5 | TRBV4-1 | . | 18 | TGCGCCAGCAGCCCCCTATACCCAAGCGGGGAGTTCCAAGAGACCCAGTACTTC | CASSPLYPSGEFQETQYF
. | TRBJ2-5 | TRBV5-6 | few | 14 | TGTGCCAGCAGCTTGCCAGGGGGGCAAGAGACCCAGTACTTC | CASSLPGGQETQYF
TRBD1 | TRBJ2-7 | TRBV3-1/TRBV3-2 | . | 20 | TGTGCCAGCAGCCAAGTGTCTTCGTCGGGACAGGTCCCCCGCCCTGACGAGCAGTACTTC | CASSQVSSSGQVPRPDEQYF
. | TRBJ1-6 | TRBV5-6 | . | 15 | TGTGCCAGCAGCGGAGGGGACTTATATAATTCACCCCTCCACTTT | CASSGGDLYNSPLHF
. | TRBJ1-5 | TRBV27 | . | 12 | TGTGCCAGCTCTTCGGGGGGCTGGCCCCAGCATTTT | CASSSGGWPQHF
. | TRBJ1-1 | TRBV18 | . | 16 | TGTGCCAGCTCACCAGCCCGGGGATACCAGAACACTGAAGCTTTCTTT | CASSPARGYQNTEAFF
. | TRBJ1-5 | TRBV19 | . | 14 | TGTGCCAGTAGTGGCTCTCGTGCAGGTCAGCCCCAGCATTTT | CASSGSRAGQPQHF
TRBD1 | TRBJ2-7 | TRBV7-2 | . | 14 | TGTGCCAGCAGCTTAGTGGGGACAGGGGGCGAGCAGTACTTC | CASSLVGTGGEQYF
TRBD1 | TRBJ1-6 | TRBV3-1/TRBV3-2 | . | 15 | TGTGCCAGCAGCATTCAGGGGGCTACGAATTCACCCCTCCACTTT | CASSIQGATNSPLHF
TRBD2 | TRBJ2-2 | TRBV7-9 | . | 18 | TGTGCCAGCAGCATAGTGACGGGACTAGCTGGTGGCACCGGGGAGCTGTTTTTT | CASSIVTGLAGGTGELFF
TRBD1 | TRBJ2-5 | TRBV7-9 | . | 12 | TGTGCCAGCACCGGGACAGGGGAGACCCAGTACTTC | CASTGTGETQYF
. | TRBJ1-1 | TRBV6-5 | . | 12 | TGTGCCAGCAGCAGAACCCCTCAGAAAGCTTTCTTT | CASSRTPQKAFF
. | TRBJ1-2 | TRBV19 | . | 14 | TGTGCCAGTAGTATAGTACTAAGGGGCCATGGCTACACCTTC | CASSIVLRGHGYTF
. | TRBJ1-2 | TRBV18 | . | 12 | TGTGCCAGCTCGCCGCCGACTCGGGGCTACACCTTC | CASSPPTRGYTF
. | TRBJ2-2 | TRBV4-3 | . | 13 | TGCGCCAGCAGCTCAGGGCTGGCCGGGGAGCTGTTTTTT | CASSSGLAGELFF
TRBD2 | TRBJ2-3 | TRBV28 | . | 17 | TGTGCCAGCAGTTCCCCGGGACTAGCGGCTAGCACAGATACGCAGTATTTT | CASSSPGLAASTDTQYF
. | TRBJ1-2 | TRBV7-2 | . | 12 | TGTGCCAGCAGCTCGCAGGGAAGGGGCTACACCTTC | CASSSQGRGYTF
. | TRBJ2-5 | TRBV10-1 | . | 19 | TGCGCCAGCACAGACCTAGTGGGGTGGGGCGACGGTGACCAAGAGACCCAGTACTTC | CASTDLVGWGDGDQETQYF
TRBD2 | TRBJ2-7 | TRBV7-9 | . | 15 | TGTGCCAGCAGCCCCCTGGAGCGGGGGTCCTACGAGCAGTACTTC | CASSPLERGSYEQYF
TRBD1 | TRBJ1-1 | TRBV7-2 | . | 15 | TGTGCCAGCAGCGGGGGGACAGGTGGGGCCACTGAAGCTTTCTTT | CASSGGTGGATEAFF
TRBD2 | TRBJ2-2 | TRBV4-3 | . | 15 | TGCGCCAGCAGCCAAACCTCGGGGGGCACCGGGGAGCTGTTTTTT | CASSQTSGGTGELFF
TRBD1 | TRBJ1-1 | TRBV28 | . | 15 | TGTGCCAGCAGTTTAGTCAGGGGGCGTGGCACTGAAGCTTTCTTT | CASSLVRGRGTEAFF
. | TRBJ1-4 | TRBV7-2 | . | 14 | TGTGCCAGCAGCGCAGGGACAACTAATGAAAAACTGTTTTTT | CASSAGTTNEKLFF
TRBD1 | TRBJ1-2 | TRBV19 | . | 18 | TGTGCCAGTACGAAGACCGGGACAGGGTTTGGAATGAGCTATGGCTACACCTTC | CASTKTGTGFGMSYGYTF
TRBD2 | TRBJ2-1 | TRBV9 | few | 16 | TGTGCCAGCAGCGCGGGACTAGCGGGGGGGCAGGGTGAGCAGTTCTTC | CASSAGLAGGQGEQFF
TRBD1 | TRBJ1-1 | TRBV6-2/TRBV6-3 | . | 13 | TGTGCCAGCAGCTGGACAGGGGAGACTGAAGCTTTCTTT | CASSWTGETEAFF
TRBD1 | TRBJ2-1 | TRBV12-5 | . | 14 | TGTGCTAGTAGCCGACAGGGTAGGGTCAATGAGCAGTTCTTC | CASSRQGRVNEQFF
TRBD1 | TRBJ1-4 | TRBV6-5 | . | 14 | TGTGCCAGCAGCGGACAGGGGGCGCCGGAAAAACTGTTTTTT | CASSGQGAPEKLFF
. | TRBJ1-1 | TRBV28 | few | 15 | TGTGCCAGCAGACTCAGGGGAGGGGTGAACACTGAAGCTTTCTTT | CASRLRGGVNTEAFF
. | TRBJ1-2 | TRBV7-2 | . | 15 | TGTGCCAGCAGCGTAGACAGTTCCCAGGGCTATGGCTACACCTTC | CASSVDSSQGYGYTF
. | TRBJ1-2 | TRBV11-2 | . | 16 | TGTGCCAGCAGCTTAGGGCTCCGGACACCCAACTATGGCTACACCTTC | CASSLGLRTPNYGYTF
. | TRBJ2-3 | TRBV5-8 | . | 16 | TGTGCCAGCAGCTTGGGTAGGGGAAGGGGCACAGATACGCAGTATTTT | CASSLGRGRGTDTQYF
. | TRBJ1-1 | TRBV28 | . | 13 | TGTGCCAGCAGTTTACCGGGGAATACTGAAGCTTTCTTT | CASSLPGNTEAFF
. | TRBJ2-1 | TRBV5-1 | . | 15 | TGCGCCAGCAGCTTGGTTGCAGGAGGGTACAATGAGCAGTTCTTC | CASSLVAGGYNEQFF
TRBD1 | TRBJ1-6 | TRBV5-1 | . | 16 | TGCGCCAGCAGCGGGACAGGGATAGTGTGGCCCGGCGCCCTCCACTTT | CASSGTGIVWPGALHF
TRBD1 | TRBJ1-2 | TRBV24-1 | . | 14 | TGTGCCACCAGTGAAAGGGACAGGGACTATGGCTACACCTTC | CATSERDRDYGYTF
. | TRBJ1-4 | TRBV3-1/TRBV3-2 | . | 13 | TGTGCCAGCACCGGGGGGTTCGGTGAAAAACTGTTTTTT | CASTGGFGEKLFF
TRBD1 | TRBJ2-2 | TRBV4-1 | . | 16 | TGCGCCAGCAGCCAGGCCGGGACAGGGATCACCGGGGAGCTGTTTTTT | CASSQAGTGITGELFF
TRBD1 | TRBJ2-7 | TRBV7-9 | . | 15 | TGTGCCAGCAGCTTAGGACAGACAGGGACCGACGAGCAGTACTTC | CASSLGQTGTDEQYF
. | TRBJ1-4 | TRBV6-1 | . | 15 | TGTGCCAGCAGTGAATCCGCAGGAGGAAATGAAAAACTGTTTTTT | CASSESAGGNEKLFF
. | TRBJ1-2 | TRBV30 | . | 11 | TGTGCCTGCGTTACTAACTATGGCTACACCTTC | CACVTNYGYTF